This T cell receptor (beta chain) was obtained from a study of T cell repertoires in ileal Crohn's disease. For the study at large: Operated complications were stricturing disease (roughly 61%) and penetrating disease (roughly 39%). At postoperative colonoscopy, neoterminal ileum biopsies were taken as M6.

Time point described: neoterminal ileum biopsy at postoperative endoscopy, about 6 months after surgery. TCRdb keeps only in-frame clones here, not all; method: immunoSEQ multiplex PCR. The sample lists roughly 5,300 clones; roughly 74% were seen once. A remark on this clone: Antigen specificity is unknown.

Study-level findings and limits: Sorted CD8 T cells held more high-frequency clones than CD4.

The TCR was taken from an adult with Crohn's disease. The sequenced material came from ileal tissue.

The CDR3 is CASSLRGYEQYF. DNA of the CDR3: TGTGCCAGCAGTCTCAGGGGCTACGAGCAGTACTTC. This rearrangement joins TRBV6-5 to TRBJ2-7, with D tentatively TRBD1 (6 bases). Trimming shortened V by 5 bases and J by 3 bases, and 8 bases separated the two germline ends. In germline, CDR1 is MNHEY, CDR2 SVGAGI. There are 12 residues in the CDR3.